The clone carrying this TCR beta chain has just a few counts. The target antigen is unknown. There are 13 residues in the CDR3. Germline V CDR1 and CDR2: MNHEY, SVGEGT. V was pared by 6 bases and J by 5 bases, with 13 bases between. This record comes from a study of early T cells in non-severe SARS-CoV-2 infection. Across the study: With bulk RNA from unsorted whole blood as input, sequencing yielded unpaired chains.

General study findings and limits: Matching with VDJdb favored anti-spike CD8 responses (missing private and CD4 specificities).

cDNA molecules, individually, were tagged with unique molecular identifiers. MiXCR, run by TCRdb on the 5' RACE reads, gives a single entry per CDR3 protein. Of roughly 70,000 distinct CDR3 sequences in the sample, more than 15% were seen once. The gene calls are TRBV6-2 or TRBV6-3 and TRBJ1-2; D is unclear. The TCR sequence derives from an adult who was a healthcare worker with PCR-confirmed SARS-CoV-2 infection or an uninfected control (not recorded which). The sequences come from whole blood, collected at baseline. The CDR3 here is CASRSAADYGYTF. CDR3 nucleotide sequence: TGTGCCAGCAGATCAGCAGCCGATTATGGCTACACCTTC.